This TCR beta chain was captured by sequencing in a study of identical twins (dated by TCRdb to the mid-2010s). Notes on the research overall: TCR alpha and beta repertoires from monozygotic twins, unrelated adults of various ages and cord blood were deep-sequenced to test whether fetal clonotypes persist. Replicate twin experiments were performed at different times using different library preparation protocols to rule out contamination. The full study reports these points: Recombination models systematically underestimated out-of-frame TCR alpha sharing in monozygotic twins but agreed with sharing between unrelated individuals. Abundant cord blood beta clonotypes carried fewer insertions; young adult naive repertoires showed a weaker similar trend, while memory repertoires showed none. A weaker excess of twin sharing was found in beta out-of-frame sequences because the signal-to-noise ratio was lowered by fewer shared sequences. Compared with coincidental sharing between unrelated individuals, out-of-frame TCR alpha sequences shared between twins had an excess of sequences with low generation probability. Because the same donors could not be followed over many years, the conclusions depended on cross-sectional statistical analysis. Invariant T cells such as MAIT and iNKT could partly confound zero-insertion analyses, although diverse VJ usage argued against such confounding for most clonotypes.

The CDR3 has 11 amino acids, counting the end cysteine and phenylalanine. CDR3 DNA only is kept here, 33 bases in frame from base 1. V loses 7 bases of germline sequence and J loses 4 bases, and the interval between the two ends is 7 bases. Via the germline V gene, CDR1 is ENHRY and CDR2 SYGVKD. Every donor was a healthy Caucasian. The twin cohort comprised three pairs of female monozygotic twins, all aged roughly 18 to 30 years. CD4+ and CD8+ T cell populations were isolated with positive isolation kits from Invitrogen. Notes on this clonotype: The antigen this receptor binds is unknown. No qualities accompany the bases; no much larger clone lies one base away.

The library was made by 5' RACE. These reads were obtained on an Illumina HiSeq 2000. A universal primer binding site was introduced by template switching, and a unique molecular identifier was present in the final cDNA, enabling accurate counting of TCR cDNA molecules. Specific primers in the conserved constant-segment region were used to synthesize first-strand cDNA for the TCR alpha and beta chains. To control for contamination, each cDNA library was double barcoded with a SMART-Mk sample barcode plus Illumina barcodes. TruSeq adapter sequences along with Illumina sample barcodes were introduced in two successive PCR steps. TCR alpha and beta cDNA libraries were sequenced on the Illumina HiSeq platform with custom primers. In the original analysis: Raw reads were processed with MiGEC to extract unique molecular identifiers, and MiXCR was used to determine CDR3 positions. Recombination models were inferred per individual with the repgenHMM and IGoR tools using an EM algorithm. Shared clonotype analysis was performed with the tcR package in R, normalizing sharing by the product of cloneset sizes. To study raw recombination without the effects of thymic and clonal selection, out-of-frame nonproductive sequences were analyzed. TCRdb reworked the public reads: Q25 trimming with fastp, MiXCR clone assembly, productive beta chains retained. Rows are unified per CDR3 protein, each entry keeping the most common DNA and genes. TCRdb, not the authors, supplied the V and J calls. This sample is represented by roughly 490,000 distinct CDR3 sequences; 13% to 15% of them were singletons. In total, the top ten clones hold about 0.94% of the sample.

These data are also associated with another study on yellow fever vaccine responses in identical twins. The second study reports: The authors reported that the T cell response to vaccination in identical twins appeared partly convergent and partly personalized. In identical twins, the study followed T cell clones that responded to the vaccine with precision.

The rearranged chain carries TRBV10-3 and TRBJ1-1; the D gene assignment is ambiguous. This receptor was obtained from a young woman in good health. The sample comprised CD4+ T cells sorted from blood. The DNA reads as follows: TGTGCCATCAAGGGTGGCACTGAAGCTTTCTTT. Its coded protein is CAIKGGTEAFF.